This T cell receptor (beta chain) was found in a study of OX40 agonist ivuxolimab in advanced cancers. V lost 4 bases and J 5 bases, leaving 15 bases between the germline ends. From germline, CDR1 is SQVTM and CDR2 ANQGSEA. The CDR3 length is 14 residues. Using immunoSEQ multiplex PCR, the repertoire was profiled, and TCRdb retains in-frame clones only, with some absent. The sample carries 90,000 to 100,000 clones, 75% to 90% recorded once. Sequenced material: CD4+ or CD8+ T cells sorted from blood, taken in a trial of the OX40 agonist ivuxolimab. This chain links TRBV29-1 with TRBJ2-1, with D perhaps TRBD1 or TRBD2 (5 bases each). This sequence was found in an adult with an advanced solid tumor such as melanoma, head and neck, liver or kidney cancer. For the CDR3, the DNA is TGCAGCGTTGCACGAGCTGGGGGAAACAATGAGCAGTTCTTC. It codes for CSVARAGGNNEQFF.